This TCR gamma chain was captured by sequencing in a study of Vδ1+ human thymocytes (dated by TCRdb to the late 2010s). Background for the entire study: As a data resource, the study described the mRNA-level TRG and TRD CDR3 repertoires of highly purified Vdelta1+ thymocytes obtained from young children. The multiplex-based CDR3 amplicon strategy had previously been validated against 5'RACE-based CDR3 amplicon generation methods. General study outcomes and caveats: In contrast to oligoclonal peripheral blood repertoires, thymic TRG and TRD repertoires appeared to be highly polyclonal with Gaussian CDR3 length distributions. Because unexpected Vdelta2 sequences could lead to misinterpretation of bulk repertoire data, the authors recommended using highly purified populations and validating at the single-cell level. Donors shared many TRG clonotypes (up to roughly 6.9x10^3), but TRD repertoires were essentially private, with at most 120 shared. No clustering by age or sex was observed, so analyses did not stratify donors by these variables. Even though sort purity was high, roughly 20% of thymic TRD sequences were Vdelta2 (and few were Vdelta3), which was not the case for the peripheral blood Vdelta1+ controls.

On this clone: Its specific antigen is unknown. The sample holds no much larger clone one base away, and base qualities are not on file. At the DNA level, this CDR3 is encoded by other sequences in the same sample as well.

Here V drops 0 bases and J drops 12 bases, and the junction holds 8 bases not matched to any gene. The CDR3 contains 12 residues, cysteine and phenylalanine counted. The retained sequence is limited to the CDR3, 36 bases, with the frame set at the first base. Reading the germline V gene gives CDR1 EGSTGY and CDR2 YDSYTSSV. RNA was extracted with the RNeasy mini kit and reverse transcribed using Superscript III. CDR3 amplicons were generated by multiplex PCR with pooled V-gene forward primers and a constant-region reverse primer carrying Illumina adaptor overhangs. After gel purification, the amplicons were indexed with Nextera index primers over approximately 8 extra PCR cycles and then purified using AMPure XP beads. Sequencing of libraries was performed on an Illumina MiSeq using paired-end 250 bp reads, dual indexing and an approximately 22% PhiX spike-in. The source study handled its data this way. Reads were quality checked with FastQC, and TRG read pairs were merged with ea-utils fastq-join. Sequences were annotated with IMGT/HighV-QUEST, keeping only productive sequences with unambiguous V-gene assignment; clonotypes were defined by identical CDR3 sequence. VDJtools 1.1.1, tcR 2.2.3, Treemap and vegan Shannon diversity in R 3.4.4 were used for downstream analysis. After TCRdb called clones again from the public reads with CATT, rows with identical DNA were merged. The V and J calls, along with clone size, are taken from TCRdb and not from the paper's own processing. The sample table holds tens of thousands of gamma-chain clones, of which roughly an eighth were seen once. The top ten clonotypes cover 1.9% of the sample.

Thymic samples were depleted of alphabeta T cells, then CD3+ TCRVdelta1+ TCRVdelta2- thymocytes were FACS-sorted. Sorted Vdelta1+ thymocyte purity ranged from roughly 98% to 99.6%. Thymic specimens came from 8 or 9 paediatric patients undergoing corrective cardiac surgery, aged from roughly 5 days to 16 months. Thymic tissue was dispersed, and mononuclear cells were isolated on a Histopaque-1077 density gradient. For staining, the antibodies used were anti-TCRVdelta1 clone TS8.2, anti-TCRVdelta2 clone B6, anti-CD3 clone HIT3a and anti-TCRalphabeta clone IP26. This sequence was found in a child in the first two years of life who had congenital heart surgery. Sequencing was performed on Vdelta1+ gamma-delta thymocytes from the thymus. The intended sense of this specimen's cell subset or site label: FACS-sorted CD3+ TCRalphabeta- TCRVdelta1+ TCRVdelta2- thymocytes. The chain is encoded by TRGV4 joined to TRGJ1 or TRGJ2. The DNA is TGTGCCACCTGGGATGGGCCGGGGGGGAAACTCTTT. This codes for CATWDGPGGKLF.